This T cell receptor (beta chain) stems from a study of T cells after somatic rescue of genetic block. V was pared by 5 bases and J by 6 bases, with 10 bases between. In germline, CDR1 is SGHTA, CDR2 FQGTGA. The CDR3 contains 13 residues. Profiling relied on immunoSEQ multiplex PCR, and the TCRdb table lists in-frame clones only, not all of them. The table shows approximately 13,000 clones, with approximately 70% occurring only once. Sequencing used peripheral blood mononuclear cells (PBMCs). This TCR was sampled from a boy younger than 18. V and J are TRBV7-3 and TRBJ2-2; D ambiguous. CDR3: CASSLPMAGELFF. The DNA for the CDR3 is TGTGCCAGCAGCCTCCCTATGGCCGGGGAGCTGTTTTTT.